The 25 T cell receptor beta chains reported below all come from one sample, sequenced in a study of blood T cell repertoires in COVID-19. TCRdb keeps only in-frame clones here, not all; method: immunoSEQ multiplex PCR. The sample lists around 300,000 clones; 75% to 95% were seen once. Input material: PBMCs or T cells enriched from blood (not recorded which). Every receptor here comes from a woman in her 30s who had recovered from COVID-19.

The gene calls are TRBV7-2 and TRBJ2-7; 8 bases map to TRBD2. Trimming at V came to 2 bases and at J to 2 bases, leaving 5 bases not matched to a gene. Germline values: CDR1 SGHTA, CDR2 FQGNSA. There are 15 residues in the CDR3. CDR3 amino acids: CASSLSSGKAYEQYF. The CDR3 coding sequence is TGTGCCAGCAGCTTAAGTAGCGGGAAAGCCTACGAGCAGTACTTC.

This clone was seen once. This chain connects TRBV12-3 or TRBV12-4 to TRBJ1-1, with D perhaps TRBD1 (6 bases). Trimming cost V 3 bases and J 5 bases, with 10 bases left between them. This CDR3 is built from 13 residues. The CDR3 DNA sequence: TGTGCCAGCAGTTTTAAGGGGGGGACTGAAGCTTTCTTT. Amino acid sequence: CASSFKGGTEAFF.

V and J are TRBV27 and TRBJ1-1; D call uncertain. V was pared by 0 bases and J by 3 bases, with 17 bases between. This CDR3 contains 17 residues. The germline gives CDR1 MNHEY, CDR2 SMNVEV (reference sequence). The DNA of the CDR3 is TGTGCCAGCAGTTTATCCCAAGGAGCAGTTGGGTACACTGAAGCTTTCTTT. Its protein product is CASSLSQGAVGYTEAFF.

This chain connects TRBV10-3 to TRBJ2-7, with 7 bases identical to TRBD1. Germline V gene data show CDR1 as ENHRY and CDR2 as SYGVKD. The CDR3 consists of 14 residues. After removal of 3 bases from V and 7 bases from J, the junction contained 9 bases not matched to a gene. DNA of the CDR3: TGTGCCATCAGTGATCGGCAGGGGGATGGAGAGCAGTACTTC. Protein product: CAISDRQGDGEQYF.

The rearrangement joins TRBV9 to TRBJ1-4, with 8 bases aligning to TRBD1. Germline-derived CDR1 and CDR2 are SGDLS and YYNGEE. CDR3 size: 16 residues. V lost 4 bases to trimming and J lost 8 bases; unmatched junction nucleotides: 13. CDR3 region: CASSPGDRGLNEKLFF. The CDR3 DNA is TGTGCCAGCAGCCCCGGAGACAGGGGCTTGAACGAAAAACTGTTTTTT.

The rearrangement uses TRBV5-8 and TRBJ2-2, with 14 nucleotides matching TRBD2. The CDR3 runs 17 residues. Trimming took 7 bases from V and 2 from J; bases not matched to a gene: 7. The germline V gene has CDR1 SGHTS and CDR2 YDEGEE. This chain's CDR3 is CASEKGLAGANTGELFF. The CDR3 bases are TGTGCCAGCGAGAAGGGACTAGCGGGAGCAAACACCGGGGAGCTGTTTTTT. Full variable domain (rest looked up from reference TRBV5-8 and TRBJ2-2): EAGVTQSPTHLIKTRGQQATLRCSPISGHTSVYWYQQALGLGLQFLLWYDEGEERNRGNFPPRFSGRQFPNYSSELNVNALELEDSALYLCASEKGLAGANTGELFFGEGSRLTVL.

The genes are TRBV30 and TRBJ1-6, with 9 bases fitting TRBD1. This CDR3 has 19 amino acids. Germline V gives CDR1 GTSNPN, CDR2 SVGIG (reference sequence). Unmatched junction bases numbered 14, after V lost 5 bases and J lost 0 bases. The CDR3 DNA reads as TGTGCCTGGGGCCGTTGGACAGGGGTCGCAAGCTCCTATAATTCACCCCTCCACTTT. It yields the protein CAWGRWTGVASSYNSPLHF.

About this clone itself: At the DNA level, this CDR3 is encoded by other sequences in the same sample as well. The chain has TRBV4-3 and TRBJ2-2; TRBD2 aligns across 9 bases. CDR1 and CDR2 (germline): LGHNA, YSLEER. The CDR3 is 16 amino acids. J gave up 2 bases and V 1 base, and 2 bases lay outside the gene matches. The CDR3 spells CASSQGLAGNTGELFF. The CDR3 DNA reads TGCGCCAGCAGCCAAGGGCTAGCGGGAAACACCGGGGAGCTGTTTTTT.

The V and J genes are TRBV19 and TRBJ2-5; D remains unclear. With 1 base removed from V and 1 base from J, the gap between germline ends came to 10 bases. From germline, CDR1 is LNHDA and CDR2 SQIVND (reference sequence). This CDR3 has 15 amino acids. CDR3 DNA sequence: TGTGCCAGTAGTATAGTCGGTACAGTCCAAGAGACCCAGTACTTC. Translated, it gives CASSIVGTVQETQYF.

This clone appeared once. The chain uses TRBV5-1 and TRBJ2-7, with TRBD1 identical over 7 bases. This CDR3 contains 15 residues. J was trimmed by 0 bases and V by 0 bases; bases with no gene match: 3. Germline CDR1 is SGHRS and CDR2 is YFSETQ. Written as DNA, the CDR3 is TGCGCCAGCAGCTTGGAACAGGGGACCTCCTACGAGCAGTACTTC. Translating it yields CASSLEQGTSYEQYF.

The J gene is TRBJ1-1, the V gene TRBV28; TRBD1 matches at 9 bases. Per the germline V gene, CDR1 is MDHEN and CDR2 is SYDVKM. The CDR3 has 15 amino acids. Losses at the gene ends were 5 bases for V and 10 bases for J; bases not matched to a gene: 14. In DNA form, the CDR3 reads TGTGCCAGCAGTACCCCCCGCCCACAGGGGGCTTCAGCTTTCTTT. Translation: CASSTPRPQGASAFF. The complete variable domain, with remaining parts taken from reference TRBV28 and TRBJ1-1, reads DVKVTQSSRYLVKRTGEKVFLECVQDMDHENMFWYRQDPGLGLRLIYFSYDVKMKEKGDIPEGYSVSREKKERFSLILESASTNQTSMYLCASSTPRPQGASAFFGQGTRLTVV.

The chain links TRBV3-1 (or the pseudogene TRBV3-2) to TRBJ2-1, with 9 nucleotides matching TRBD1. The CDR3 sequence is 17 residues long. In germline, CDR1 is LGHDT, CDR2 YNNKEL (reference sequence). J lost 4 bases, V lost 8 bases, and 15 bases had no gene match. The DNA of the CDR3 is TGTGCCAGCGGAGGGACAGGGATAGAAATAAGTTACAATGAGCAGTTCTTC. Amino acids: CASGGTGIEISYNEQFF.

This rearrangement joins TRBV28 to TRBJ1-2; possible D gene TRBD1, 6 bases. Germline V gene sequence: CDR1 MDHEN, CDR2 SYDVKM. The V end was cut by 6 bases, the J end by 10 bases, with 12 bases between. The CDR3 runs 11 residues. The CDR3 bases are TGTGCCAGCAGCCGGGACATTCTCTACACCTTC. Amino acid sequence: CASSRDILYTF.

The chain uses TRBV27 and TRBJ2-2, with D maybe TRBD1 (5 bases). V dropped 5 bases and J dropped 5 bases, with 15 bases sitting between them. The CDR3 runs 15 residues. Per germline, CDR1 MNHEY and CDR2 SMNVEV (reference sequence). In DNA, the CDR3 is TGTGCCAGCAGTCTTCATTGGGGCAAAACCGGGGAGCTGTTTTTT. This codes for CASSLHWGKTGELFF.

This chain joins TRBV14 and TRBJ1-4; D is unclear. Germline V lookup: CDR1 SGHDN, CDR2 FVKESK. CDR3 size: 14 residues. V lost 1 base and J 4 bases, leaving 7 bases between the germline ends. DNA of the CDR3: TGTGCCAGCAGCCAAGGGCAGTTTAATGAAAAACTGTTTTTT. The encoded protein is CASSQGQFNEKLFF.

This chain joins TRBV7-8 and TRBJ2-5, with TRBD1 identical over 7 bases. CDR3 length: 15 amino acids. Germline lookup yields CDR1 SGHVS and CDR2 FQNEAQ. Trimming removed 1 base from V and 5 bases from J; junction bases left unmatched: 7. CDR3 sequence reads: CASSLEGANYETQYF. Written as DNA, the CDR3 is TGTGCCAGCAGCTTAGAGGGGGCGAATTACGAGACCCAGTACTTC.

The chain is built from TRBV7-6 and TRBJ2-3; 7 positions agree with TRBD2. Germline CDR1 SGHVS, CDR2 FNYEAQ. The V and J ends lost 5 bases and 7 bases, in that order; junction bases with no gene match: 12. This CDR3 region has 15 residues. The CDR3 loop reads CASSQTSSRGNTQYF. In nucleotides, the CDR3 is TGTGCCAGCAGCCAGACTAGCTCCCGGGGGAATACGCAGTATTTT. Filled out from reference TRBV7-6 and TRBJ2-3, the complete variable domain reads GAGVSQSPRYKVTKRGQDVALRCDPISGHVSLYWYRQALGQGPEFLTYFNYEAQQDKSGLPNDRFSAERPEGSISTLTIQRTEQRDSAMYRCASSQTSSRGNTQYFGPGTRLTVL.

The J gene is TRBJ2-7, the V gene TRBV6-5; tentative D call: TRBD1 (7 bases). Germline V CDR1 and CDR2: MNHEY, SVGAGI. CDR3 length: 13 residues. Deletions cut 2 bases from V and 7 bases from J, with 12 bases between. Here the CDR3 reads CASSYKQGGEQYF. The CDR3 DNA reads TGTGCCAGCAGTTACAAGCAGGGGGGAGAGCAGTACTTC.

The genes are TRBV5-4 and TRBJ2-5; tentatively, D is TRBD2 (6 bases). V shed 2 bases and J shed 3 bases, with 8 bases lying between them. Germline values: CDR1 SGHNT, CDR2 YYREEE (reference sequence). This CDR3 has 13 residues. CDR3 amino acids: CASSFRREETQYF. The CDR3 DNA is TGTGCCAGCAGCTTTAGGAGGGAAGAGACCCAGTACTTC.

This chain links TRBV12-3 or TRBV12-4 with TRBJ1-1; D gene ambiguous. This CDR3 comprises 12 residues. The ends were cut back, 2 bases at V and 3 bases at J, with 4 bases in the middle. The DNA for the CDR3 is TGTGCCAGCAGTTTATTCGACACTGAAGCTTTCTTT. It encodes CASSLFDTEAFF.

The V gene is TRBV27, the J gene TRBJ2-1; tentative D call: TRBD1 (6 bases). Germline-derived CDR1 and CDR2 are MNHEY and SMNVEV (reference sequence). V gave up 6 bases and J gave up 9 bases, with 15 bases separating them. There are 13 residues in the CDR3. In DNA form, the CDR3 reads TGTGCCAGCAGCCTTTCTACAGGGACTGAGCAGTTCTTC. Translated, it gives CASSLSTGTEQFF.

A word on this clone: Germline is not matched at one junction end, which may reflect a read error. The chain links TRBV7-7 to TRBJ1-6, with TRBD1 identical over 8 bases. The CDR3 contains 17 residues. The germline V gene has CDR1 SSHAT and CDR2 FNYEAQ (reference sequence). The CDR3 is CASSLLGQGCGNSPLHF. CDR3 sequence (DNA): TGTGCTAGCAGCTTACTCGGACAGGGCTGTGGTAATTCACCCCTCCACTTT.

The chain carries TRBV28 and TRBJ1-6, with 9 bases fitting TRBD1. V gave up 4 bases and J gave up 9 bases; unmatched junction bases: 4. The CDR3 loop spans 14 amino acids. Germline V gene lookup returns CDR1 MDHEN and CDR2 SYDVKM. CDR3 coding DNA: TGTGCCAGCAGTTACGGGGACAGGGTTTCACCCCTCCACTTT. Translation gives CASSYGDRVSPLHF.

This chain joins TRBV15 and TRBJ1-4; 9 nucleotides agree with TRBD1. The CDR3 extends over 14 amino acids. Germline assignment: CDR1 LNHNV and CDR2 YYDKDF (reference sequence). J gave up 7 bases and V 6 bases, and 6 bases lay outside the gene matches. CDR3 bases: TGTGCCACCAGTATAGACAGGGGGGCTGAAAAACTGTTTTTT. Its translation is CATSIDRGAEKLFF.

The genes are TRBV2 and TRBJ1-3, with a possible D match to TRBD1 (6 bases). V lost 4 bases and J 0 bases, leaving 7 bases between the germline ends. CDR3 length: 14 amino acids. Germline CDR1 is SNHLY and CDR2 is FYNNEI. The chain's CDR3 is CASSVQGSGNTIYF. The DNA of the CDR3 is TGTGCCAGCAGTGTACAGGGCTCTGGAAACACCATATATTTT. The full variable domain, with the rest looked up from reference TRBV2 and TRBJ1-3, is EPEVTQTPSHQVTQMGQEVILRCVPISNHLYFYWYRQILGQKVEFLVSFYNNEISEKSEIFDDQFSVERPDGSNFTLKIRSTKLEDSAMYFCASSVQGSGNTIYFGEGSWLTVV.